Following are 19 T cell receptor beta chains from one sample sequenced in a study of T cell clonotyping in hematopoietic cell transplantation. Generated by immunoSEQ multiplex PCR, the TCRdb table keeps only in-frame clones and is missing some. The repertoire includes 7,000 to 9,000 clones, about 95% of them detected once, and about 1.3% sits in the top ten. Material: peripheral blood mononuclear cells, obtained 30 days after allogeneic stem cell transplant. These receptor sequences come from a male patient between 60 and 69 years old who had an allogeneic stem cell transplant from an unrelated donor, so T cells may come from the graft donor. Some clones in this sample may be carry-over from other donors' samples.

A word on this clone: The same CDR3 is also encoded by other DNA sequences in this sample. The rearrangement uses TRBV6-5 and TRBJ1-4; TRBD1 is a possible D gene (6 bases). The CDR3 is made up of 14 amino acids. Trimming stripped 8 bases from V and 0 bases from J, with 10 bases between. CDR1 and CDR2 (germline): MNHEY, SVGAGI. CDR3 in amino acids: CASGQPATNEKLFF. DNA of the CDR3: TGTGCCAGCGGACAGCCTGCAACTAATGAAAAACTGTTTTTT.

This sequence joins TRBV7-8 and TRBJ2-6; 9 bases match TRBD1. Unmatched junction bases numbered 4, after V lost 1 base and J lost 0 bases. The germline CDR1 and CDR2 sequences are SGHVS and FQNEAQ. The CDR3 has 18 residues. Here the CDR3 reads CASSLVNRGLSGANVLTF. DNA for the CDR3: TGTGCCAGCAGCTTAGTTAACAGGGGGCTCTCTGGGGCCAACGTCCTGACTTTC.

V usage is TRBV7-9 and J usage is TRBJ1-1, with D possibly TRBD1 on 5 matching bases. The CDR3 runs 13 residues. Per germline, CDR1 SEHNR and CDR2 FQNEAQ (reference sequence). Trimming removed 0 bases at V and 7 bases at J, with 9 bases between. The CDR3 loop is CASSLAPGDEAFF. The CDR3 DNA follows: TGTGCCAGCAGCTTAGCCCCGGGGGATGAAGCTTTCTTT.

The V gene is TRBV2, the J gene TRBJ1-1, with D possibly being TRBD1 (6 bases). This CDR3 is 14 amino acids long. Germline V lookup: CDR1 SNHLY, CDR2 FYNNEI. The ends were cut back, 10 bases at V and 5 bases at J, with 20 bases in the middle. CDR3: CANSQRGLGTEAFF. Written as DNA, the CDR3 is TGTGCCAACTCGCAGCGGGGGCTTGGGACTGAAGCTTTCTTT. The whole variable domain, filled in from reference TRBV2 and TRBJ1-1, reads EPEVTQTPSHQVTQMGQEVILRCVPISNHLYFYWYRQILGQKVEFLVSFYNNEISEKSEIFDDQFSVERPDGSNFTLKIRSTKLEDSAMYFCANSQRGLGTEAFFGQGTRLTVV.

V usage is TRBV2 and J usage is TRBJ1-2; D is perhaps TRBD1 (5 bases). V was pared by 1 base and J by 4 bases, with 10 bases between. This CDR3 has 14 amino acids. The germline V gene has CDR1 SNHLY and CDR2 FYNNEI. Here the CDR3 DNA reads TGTGCCAGCAGTGAAGGATGGCAGGGCTATGGCTACACCTTC. It is translated as CASSEGWQGYGYTF.

The genes are TRBV7-3 and TRBJ1-1; D not certain. The germline V and J ends were trimmed by 0 bases and 1 base, with 6 bases remaining between them. Germline V gene lookup returns CDR1 SGHTA and CDR2 FQGTGA. This CDR3 has 14 residues. CDR3 coding DNA: TGTGCCAGCAGCTTAACGGCCGGGAACACTGAAGCTTTCTTT. Amino acid sequence: CASSLTAGNTEAFF.

V is TRBV28 and J is TRBJ1-3; unclear D gene. The CDR3 loop spans 12 amino acids. Germline V gene lookup returns CDR1 MDHEN and CDR2 SYDVKM. Deletions cut 3 bases from V and 5 bases from J, with 5 bases between. CDR3 nucleotide sequence: TGTGCCAGCAGTTTTTTACGAAACACCATATATTTT. It codes for CASSFLRNTIYF.

This chain links TRBV6-1 with TRBJ2-1; perhaps TRBD1 as D (6 bases). Germline CDR1 is MNHNS and CDR2 is SASEGT. This CDR3 spans 15 amino acids. Trimming cost V 5 bases and J 7 bases, with 18 bases left between them. In DNA, the CDR3 is TGTGCCAGCAGTTTCGACAGGTCCTCATGGAATGAGCAGTTCTTC. Amino acid sequence: CASSFDRSSWNEQFF.

This clone was found a few times. The V gene is TRBV27, the J gene TRBJ1-2; D perhaps matches TRBD1 (6 bases). V was pared by 6 bases and J by 5 bases, with 16 bases between. Germline V gene sequence: CDR1 MNHEY, CDR2 SMNVEV (reference sequence). CDR3 size: 14 residues. Here the CDR3 DNA reads TGTGCCAGCAGGACCTCAGGGGCCCTGTATGGCTACACCTTC. This translates into CASRTSGALYGYTF.

The chain combines TRBV6-5 with TRBJ2-4; D not resolved. The CDR3 is 14 amino acids. The V gene's germline CDR1 is MNHEY and CDR2 SVGAGI. The ends were cut back, 5 bases at V and 6 bases at J, with 14 bases in the middle. In DNA form, the CDR3 reads TGTGCCAGCAGTCCCCTCGGAAGACTAAACATTCAGTACTTC. As protein: CASSPLGRLNIQYF.

CDR3 sequence (DNA): TGTGCCAGCAGCTTAAGCCTAGCGGGCTCCTACAATGAGCAGTTCTTC. As protein: CASSLSLAGSYNEQFF. The chain has TRBV7-9 and TRBJ2-1; TRBD2 aligns across 8 bases. Germline CDR1 SEHNR, CDR2 FQNEAQ (reference sequence). V lost 2 bases to trimming and J lost 0 bases; unmatched junction nucleotides: 3. The CDR3 is 16 amino acids.

The genes are TRBV9 and TRBJ2-1, with D unclear. The ends were cut back, 0 bases at V and 6 bases at J, with 4 bases in the middle. The CDR3 has 12 residues. Germline V gene data show CDR1 as SGDLS and CDR2 as YYNGEE. Written as DNA, the CDR3 is TGTGCCAGCAGCGTAGATGGCAATGAGCAGTTCTTC. Protein sequence: CASSVDGNEQFF. The full variable domain, completed using reference TRBV9 and TRBJ2-1, is DSGVTQTPKHLITATGQRVTLRCSPRSGDLSVYWYQQSLDQGLQFLIQYYNGEERAKGNILERFSAQQFPDLHSELNLSSLELGDSALYFCASSVDGNEQFFGPGTRLTVL.

This chain links TRBV19 with TRBJ2-7, with 10 nucleotides matching TRBD1. The CDR3 runs to 16 residues. CDR1 and CDR2 from the germline V gene are LNHDA and SQIVND (reference sequence). V shed 3 bases, J shed 3 bases, and the junction held 8 bases outside the gene matches. CDR3 sequence reads: CASSIIPGQGFYEQYF. The CDR3 DNA follows: TGTGCCAGTAGTATTATTCCGGGACAGGGGTTCTACGAGCAGTACTTC.

This clone has only one observation. CDR3 coding DNA: TGTGCCAGTAGCGTTCACCAGGATTATGGCTACACCTTC. Protein sequence: CASSVHQDYGYTF. J is TRBJ1-2 and V is TRBV19; D ambiguous. CDR1 is LNHDA and CDR2 is SQIVND in the germline V gene (reference sequence). V shed 6 bases and J shed 5 bases, with 13 bases lying between them. The CDR3 runs to 13 residues.

V usage is TRBV29-1 and J usage is TRBJ2-3; D perhaps matches TRBD1 (5 bases). CDR1 is SQVTM and CDR2 is ANQGSEA in the germline V gene. This CDR3 has 18 residues. V was trimmed by 5 bases and J by 0 bases, leaving 24 bases between them. The CDR3 here is CSVKQVISFKTSTDTQYF. The CDR3 DNA follows: TGCAGCGTTAAACAGGTTATCTCTTTTAAAACTAGCACAGATACGCAGTATTTT.

V gene TRBV5-5 combines with J gene TRBJ1-5; no clear D. CDR1 is SGHKS and CDR2 is YYEKEE in the germline V gene (reference sequence). This CDR3 comprises 15 residues. V was clipped by 4 bases and J by 7 bases, with 18 bases between them. The CDR3 protein is CASSGSVGHQQPQHF. CDR3 DNA: TGTGCCAGCAGCGGAAGTGTTGGTCATCAGCAGCCCCAGCATTTT.

This clone has just one count. The chain joins TRBV4-3 to TRBJ2-1, with 11 bases fitting TRBD2. V shed 3 bases, J shed 7 bases, and the junction held 14 bases outside the gene matches. The length of the CDR3 is 18 residues. Germline lookup yields CDR1 LGHNA and CDR2 YSLEER. This chain's CDR3 is CASSHNTQGLAAGNEQFF. CDR3 nucleotide sequence: TGCGCCAGCAGCCATAATACACAGGGACTAGCGGCGGGAAATGAGCAGTTCTTC.

This chain connects TRBV9 to TRBJ1-2; no definite D call. The CDR3 consists of 14 residues. V lost 3 bases and J lost 0, with 9 bases in between. Germline assignment: CDR1 SGDLS and CDR2 YYNGEE. CDR3 in amino acids: CASSATAANYGYTF. CDR3 DNA: TGTGCCAGCAGCGCTACAGCAGCTAACTATGGCTACACCTTC.

This rearrangement joins TRBV11-2 to TRBJ2-5; 10 nucleotides align to TRBD1. The CDR3 runs 14 residues. J was trimmed by 5 bases and V by 3 bases; bases with no gene match: 3. Per germline, CDR1 SGHAT and CDR2 FQNNGV. Written as DNA, the CDR3 is TGTGCCAGCAGCTTGGACAGGGGGAGGGAGACCCAGTACTTC. It is translated as CASSLDRGRETQYF.